The clone carrying this T cell receptor (beta chain) was seen once. Original methodology: Amplification with reference gene primers provided the estimates of nucleated cell counts. Some clones are missing from TCRdb's copy, which holds only in-frame ones; the method was immunoSEQ multiplex PCR. V and J calls and clone size are as listed in that table; D and trimming were resolved from the DNA. The top ten clones hold approximately 14% of a sample with approximately 89,000 clones, under 90% of them seen once. This record belongs to a study of blood T cell repertoires in COVID-19. At the level of the study: The origin of the acute and convalescent COVID-19 samples was the United States, Italy and Spain.

This CDR3 has 14 residues. V was cut by 3 bases and J by 7 bases, with 13 bases left in between. Looked up from germline, CDR1 is SGDLS and CDR2 is YYNGEE. The sequencing sample was made of peripheral blood. The J gene is TRBJ1-4, the V gene TRBV9; the D gene is possibly TRBD1 (6 bases). The sequence was collected from a woman in her sixties or seventies with acute or convalescent COVID-19. The DNA of the CDR3 is TGTGCCAGCAGCGCTTACAGGGACGGTGAAAAACTGTTTTTT. This translates into CASSAYRDGEKLFF.